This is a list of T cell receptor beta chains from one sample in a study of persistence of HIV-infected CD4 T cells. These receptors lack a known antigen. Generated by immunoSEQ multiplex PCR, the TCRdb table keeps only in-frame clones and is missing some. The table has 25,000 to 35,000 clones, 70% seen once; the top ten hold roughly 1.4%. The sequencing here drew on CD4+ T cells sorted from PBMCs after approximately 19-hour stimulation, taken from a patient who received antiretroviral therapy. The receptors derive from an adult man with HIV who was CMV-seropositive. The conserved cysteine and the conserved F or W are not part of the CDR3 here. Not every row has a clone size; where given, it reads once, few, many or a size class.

CDR3aa: AISGGTGDQPQH
v_gene: TRBV10-3
j_gene: TRBJ1-5
abundance: NA

CDR3aa: ASSGRDSLSEQY
v_gene: TRBV4-1
j_gene: TRBJ2-7
abundance: NA

CDR3aa: ASSVNRAGTQY
v_gene: TRBV7-8
j_gene: TRBJ2-3
abundance: NA

CDR3aa: ASSDWQGTEAF
v_gene: TRBV6-1
j_gene: TRBJ1-1
abundance: NA

CDR3aa: ATSDWGGGSNNEQF
v_gene: TRBV24-1
j_gene: TRBJ2-1
abundance: few

CDR3aa: ASSSDRVFPPQH
v_gene: TRBV6-5
j_gene: TRBJ1-5
abundance: few

CDR3aa: SVTGTNEKLF
v_gene: TRBV29-1
j_gene: TRBJ1-4
abundance: NA

CDR3aa: ASSSGVDEQY
v_gene: TRBV12-3/TRBV12-4
j_gene: TRBJ2-7
abundance: NA

CDR3aa: ASSPPGGRLGGTDTQY
v_gene: TRBV5-1
j_gene: TRBJ2-3
abundance: NA

CDR3aa: AISGGGTEAF
v_gene: TRBV10-3
j_gene: TRBJ1-1
abundance: NA

CDR3aa: ASSYYARDTEAF
v_gene: TRBV6-6
j_gene: TRBJ1-1
abundance: NA

CDR3aa: ASSLNRGRVETQY
v_gene: TRBV7-7
j_gene: TRBJ2-5
abundance: few

CDR3aa: SAGRGSGNTIY
v_gene: TRBV29-1
j_gene: TRBJ1-3
abundance: once

CDR3aa: ASSPGTGNSGNTIY
v_gene: TRBV18
j_gene: TRBJ1-3
abundance: NA

CDR3aa: ASSLPPPGNYGYT
v_gene: TRBV28
j_gene: TRBJ1-2
abundance: NA

CDR3aa: ASSNDRGSGYT
v_gene: TRBV9
j_gene: TRBJ1-2
abundance: few

CDR3aa: ASSPTTGPYNSPLH
v_gene: TRBV7-8
j_gene: TRBJ1-6
abundance: NA

CDR3aa: ASSERRSNQPQH
v_gene: TRBV2
j_gene: TRBJ1-5
abundance: NA

CDR3aa: ATSRDGMTEAF
v_gene: TRBV15
j_gene: TRBJ1-1
abundance: NA

CDR3aa: SVLPRSTHDEQF
v_gene: TRBV29-1
j_gene: TRBJ2-1
abundance: NA

CDR3aa: ASSSRLAGLSSYNEQF
v_gene: TRBV7-2
j_gene: TRBJ2-1
abundance: NA

CDR3aa: ASSYSGGTGGNTIY
v_gene: TRBV6-5
j_gene: TRBJ1-3
abundance: NA

CDR3aa: ASSLQPSSAGGRINIQY
v_gene: TRBV4-2
j_gene: TRBJ2-4
abundance: NA

CDR3aa: ASSRDSPNSNQPQH
v_gene: TRBV19
j_gene: TRBJ1-5
abundance: few

CDR3aa: ASSEFGRPGGAF
v_gene: TRBV2
j_gene: TRBJ1-1
abundance: NA

CDR3aa: ASRRGTANNSPLH
v_gene: TRBV6-5
j_gene: TRBJ1-6
abundance: once

CDR3aa: ASSQVGRATEAF
v_gene: TRBV14
j_gene: TRBJ1-1
abundance: NA

CDR3aa: ASNQGNTGELF
v_gene: TRBV5-1
j_gene: TRBJ2-2
abundance: NA

CDR3aa: ASSLDAGGPREQY
v_gene: TRBV5-4
j_gene: TRBJ2-7
abundance: once

CDR3aa: ASREFYEQY
v_gene: TRBV6-5
j_gene: TRBJ2-7
abundance: NA

CDR3aa: ASRSLGGANTEAF
v_gene: TRBV7-6
j_gene: TRBJ1-1
abundance: NA

CDR3aa: ASGLGANQPQH
v_gene: TRBV6-5
j_gene: TRBJ1-5
abundance: NA

CDR3aa: ASSQEGDRGHNYGYT
v_gene: TRBV4-2
j_gene: TRBJ1-2
abundance: NA

CDR3aa: ASNSGLSDQPQH
v_gene: TRBV28
j_gene: TRBJ1-5
abundance: NA

CDR3aa: ASSLLTGGRAEAF
v_gene: TRBV7-8
j_gene: TRBJ1-1
abundance: NA

CDR3aa: ASSPLDLGQGSSGANVLT
v_gene: TRBV27
j_gene: TRBJ2-6
abundance: NA

CDR3aa: ASSQGLSSYEQY
v_gene: TRBV4-1
j_gene: TRBJ2-7
abundance: few

CDR3aa: ASTPGGQGAIGELF
v_gene: TRBV19
j_gene: TRBJ2-2
abundance: NA

CDR3aa: ASSIPTASSYNEQF
v_gene: TRBV19
j_gene: TRBJ2-1
abundance: NA

CDR3aa: ASSQSGLAGGQY
v_gene: TRBV3-1/TRBV3-2
j_gene: TRBJ2-7
abundance: once

CDR3aa: SASLLFPGQGANYGYT
v_gene: TRBV20-1
j_gene: TRBJ1-2
abundance: NA

CDR3aa: ASNLDRVGNQPQH
v_gene: TRBV6-5
j_gene: TRBJ1-5
abundance: NA

CDR3aa: SANEASPAFHT
v_gene: TRBV20-1
j_gene: TRBJ1-2
abundance: NA

CDR3aa: ASSLSRRNSGNTIY
v_gene: TRBV27
j_gene: TRBJ1-3
abundance: NA